The clone carrying this TCR beta chain was observed at least ten times. The antigen remains undetermined. Germline V lookup: CDR1 MNHEY, CDR2 SMNVEV (reference sequence). The CDR3 has 16 amino acids. The junction had 8 bases not matched to a gene; V was cut back by 2 bases and J by 7 bases. This sample was included in a study of CD8 T cells in ankylosing spondylitis. Quantitative molecular-barcoded 5'-RACE generated the TCR beta libraries. TCRdb re-analysed the 5' RACE reads in MiXCR, keeping a single row per CDR3 protein. In the table there are about 220,000 distinct CDR3 sequences, 7% to 8% of which are singletons. Study results and limitations: Disease-associated clones were CD8+ and fairly uncommon in peripheral blood. A TCR beta motif of eight highly homologous variants appeared characteristic of ankylosing spondylitis blood. In synovial fluid and blood from reactive arthritis, some motif variants were previously reported. Disease-linked clones were reportedly significantly enriched in matched ankylosing spondylitis synovial fluid.

This chain uses TRBV27 with TRBJ2-1; 10 nucleotides agree with TRBD1. The TCR was taken from a male donor with ankylosing spondylitis. Sequenced sample: blood, either unsorted or a sorted T cell fraction (not recorded which). The CDR3 loop reads CASSLVGTGVGNEQFF. The DNA for the CDR3 is TGTGCCAGCAGTTTAGTCGGGACAGGGGTGGGTAATGAGCAGTTCTTC.